The 18 T cell receptor beta chains reported below all come from one sample, sequenced in a study of T cell changes during pregnancy in multiple sclerosis. Here immunoSEQ multiplex PCR was the method, and the copy in TCRdb shows in-frame clones only, minus some. The sample holds about 44,000 clones, about nine tenths seen once. Here the sequenced sample was CD4+ T cells from peripheral blood mononuclear cells, taken in the third trimester of pregnancy. The receptors stem from a female donor with multiple sclerosis, enrolled in a pregnancy study.

The sample holds a few counts of this clone. The chain carries TRBV7-6 and TRBJ1-5, with D maybe TRBD1 (5 bases). Germline CDR1 reads SGHVS; CDR2 reads FNYEAQ. V was trimmed by 5 bases and J by 4 bases, leaving 12 bases between them. The CDR3 is 14 amino acids. CDR3 sequence (DNA): TGTGCCAGCAGCCTAGAGGACAATAATCAGCCCCAGCATTTT. It encodes CASSLEDNNQPQHF. Full variable domain (remainder filled in from reference TRBV7-6 and TRBJ1-5): GAGVSQSPRYKVTKRGQDVALRCDPISGHVSLYWYRQALGQGPEFLTYFNYEAQQDKSGLPNDRFSAERPEGSISTLTIQRTEQRDSAMYRCASSLEDNNQPQHFGDGTRLSIL.

The V gene is TRBV5-1, the J gene TRBJ2-1, with TRBD2 identical over 11 bases. CDR3 size: 16 residues. CDR1 SGHRS and CDR2 YFSETQ come from the germline V gene. V shed 3 bases, J shed 4 bases, and the junction held 6 bases outside the gene matches. CDR3 amino acids: CASSSSTSGKYNEQFF. CDR3 in DNA: TGCGCCAGCAGCTCCTCGACTAGCGGGAAATACAATGAGCAGTTCTTC.

The table lists this clone with a count of one. The V and J genes are TRBV14 and TRBJ1-1, with D tentatively TRBD1 (6 bases). The germline V gene has CDR1 SGHDN and CDR2 FVKESK. The CDR3 spans 14 residues. Between the trimmed V and J ends, which lost 4 bases and 1 base, there was a span of 10 bases. The CDR3 DNA follows: TGTGCCAGCAGCCGACCGGGACAGAACACTGAAGCTTTCTTT. It translates to CASSRPGQNTEAFF.

The chain couples TRBV7-2 to TRBJ2-7, with 10 bases fitting TRBD2. In germline, CDR1 is SGHTA, CDR2 FQGNSA. The CDR3 runs 13 residues. V shed 9 bases, J shed 2 bases, and the junction held 4 bases outside the gene matches. The CDR3 coding sequence is TGTGCCAGTCAGCTAGCGGGAGCCTACGAGCAGTACTTC. It codes for CASQLAGAYEQYF.

This rearrangement joins TRBV28 to TRBJ1-5; possibly TRBD1 for D (6 bases). Trimming removed 1 base at V and 4 bases at J, with 11 bases between. The CDR3 runs to 15 residues. Germline V gene data show CDR1 as MDHEN and CDR2 as SYDVKM. Written as DNA, the CDR3 is TGTGCCAGCAGTTTATCGGGCAGGGGAAATCAGCCCCAGCATTTT. It is translated as CASSLSGRGNQPQHF.

J is TRBJ1-1 and V is TRBV27, with D possibly TRBD1 on 5 matching bases. This CDR3 has 13 residues. The germline CDR1 and CDR2 sequences are MNHEY and SMNVEV (reference sequence). Trimming removed 1 base at V and 5 bases at J, with 8 bases between. CDR3 sequence reads: CASSLFGGTEAFF. In DNA form, the CDR3 reads TGTGCCAGCAGTTTATTCGGGGGTACTGAAGCTTTCTTT.

This chain links TRBV5-6 with TRBJ2-1; TRBD1 matches 9 bases. The length of the CDR3 is 12 residues. Trimming at V came to 2 bases and at J to 13 bases, leaving 4 bases not matched to a gene. Per germline, CDR1 SGHDT and CDR2 YYEEEE. CDR3 sequence: CASSFYRGPQFF. The CDR3 DNA reads TGTGCCAGCAGCTTTTACAGGGGGCCCCAGTTCTTC.

This clone was found a few times. V and J are TRBV4-2 and TRBJ1-1, with 7 bases that match TRBD1. J was trimmed by 1 base and V by 2 bases; bases with no gene match: 4. The CDR3 consists of 15 residues. From germline, CDR1 is LGHNA and CDR2 YNFKEQ. In DNA, the CDR3 is TGTGCCAGCAGCCAACAAGGGACAGCGAACACTGAAGCTTTCTTT. It specifies CASSQQGTANTEAFF.

J is TRBJ1-5 and V is TRBV19; TRBD1 is a possible D gene (5 bases). CDR1 is LNHDA and CDR2 is SQIVND in the germline V gene (reference sequence). The CDR3 is 13 amino acids. V was trimmed by 5 bases and J by 4 bases, leaving 9 bases between them. The CDR3 sequence is CASSWTPNQPQHF. CDR3 coding DNA: TGTGCCAGTAGTTGGACACCTAATCAGCCCCAGCATTTT.

The chain is built from TRBV7-2 and TRBJ2-6, with a weak D call TRBD1 (6 bases). The germline V gene has CDR1 SGHTA and CDR2 FQGNSA. V shed 5 bases and J shed 4 bases, with 15 bases lying between them. The CDR3 spans 16 residues. Here the CDR3 reads CASSRKGTSGANVLTF. DNA of the CDR3: TGTGCCAGCAGCCGAAAAGGGACATCCGGGGCCAACGTCCTGACTTTC.

The chain uses TRBV28 and TRBJ2-3; 8 positions agree with TRBD1. Germline values: CDR1 MDHEN, CDR2 SYDVKM. This CDR3 comprises 15 residues. The J segment lost 0 bases and the V segment lost 6 bases, leaving 5 bases of the junction unmatched. The CDR3 is CASRRTGHSTDTQYF. Written as DNA, the CDR3 is TGTGCCAGCAGGCGGACAGGGCATAGCACAGATACGCAGTATTTT.

DNA for the CDR3: TGTGCCAGCAGCGGGCGTGCGGGGGCTTACAATGAGCAGTTCTTC. Translating gives CASSGRAGAYNEQFF. The gene calls are TRBV2 and TRBJ2-1, with a weak D call TRBD2 (7 bases). Germline V CDR1 and CDR2: SNHLY, FYNNEI. With 6 bases removed from V and 4 bases from J, the gap between germline ends came to 16 bases. This CDR3 is 15 amino acids long.

The V call is TRBV5-3, the J call TRBJ2-4; 8 bases are shared with TRBD2. TRBV5-3 is given ORF status, its function remaining uncertain. V shed 2 bases and J 0 bases; nucleotides not matched to a gene: 1. This CDR3 is built from 15 residues. The CDR3 bases are TGTGCCAGAAGCTTAGCGGGAGCAGCCAAAAACATTCAGTACTTC. Its translation: CARSLAGAAKNIQYF.

This clone was found once. The V call is TRBV14, the J call TRBJ1-3; weak D call: TRBD1 (5 bases). V was shortened by 3 bases and J by 4 bases, with 13 bases between the two germline ends. The CDR3 is 15 residues long. The V gene's germline CDR1 is SGHDN and CDR2 FVKESK. This chain's CDR3 is CASSQGSRTGNTIYF. DNA for the CDR3: TGTGCCAGCAGCCAGGGGTCCCGGACAGGAAACACCATATATTTT.

This chain uses TRBV28 with TRBJ2-5, with a weak D call TRBD1 (5 bases). V lost 1 base to trimming and J lost 1 base, with 13 bases between them. Germline CDR1 and CDR2: MDHEN and SYDVKM. The CDR3 runs to 16 residues. The CDR3 region is CASSLSPPRAQETQYF. Here the CDR3 DNA reads TGTGCCAGCAGTTTATCCCCCCCCAGGGCCCAAGAGACCCAGTACTTC.

The chain is built from TRBV6-6 and TRBJ1-2; 11 bases map to TRBD1. This CDR3 has 14 residues. V shed 4 bases, J shed 5 bases, and the junction held 3 bases outside the gene matches. The germline CDR1 and CDR2 sequences are MNHNY and SVGAGI (reference sequence). Written as DNA, the CDR3 is TGTGCCAGCAGTTCGGACAGGGGGCGTTATGGCTACACCTTC. As protein: CASSSDRGRYGYTF.

The chain employs TRBV5-4 and TRBJ2-3; D not certain. V gave up 0 bases and J gave up 6 bases, with 14 bases separating them. The CDR3 contains 15 residues. Per the germline V gene, CDR1 is SGHNT and CDR2 is YYREEE (reference sequence). The CDR3 loop reads CASSLDGVPGDTQYF. CDR3 DNA: TGTGCCAGCAGCTTGGACGGCGTTCCCGGGGATACGCAGTATTTT.

The chain uses TRBV28 and TRBJ1-5; TRBD1 might be the D (5 bases). Germline CDR1 reads MDHEN; CDR2 reads SYDVKM. This CDR3 comprises 16 residues. V shed 2 bases and J shed 3 bases, with 14 bases lying between them. The CDR3 DNA follows: TGTGCCAGCAGTTTAAAAGGGGTAATAAACAATCAGCCCCAGCATTTT. Protein sequence: CASSLKGVINNQPQHF.